Each of the 31 T cell receptor beta chains below was sequenced from the same sample in a study of cytomegalovirus exposure and HLA in healthy donors. The PCR made use of 60 Vbeta and 13 Jbeta primers. Here immunoSEQ multiplex PCR was the method, and the copy in TCRdb shows in-frame clones only, minus some. The repertoire consists of over 65,000 clones, with roughly 75% occurring once and the leading ten covering nearly 7.5%. Sequenced sample: PBMCs. Source of these receptors: a young woman in good health and CMV-seropositive.

The chain recombines TRBV4-2 with TRBJ2-1; TRBD2 aligns across 11 bases. Per germline, CDR1 LGHNA and CDR2 YNFKEQ. After removal of 0 bases from V and 7 bases from J, the junction contained 14 bases not matched to a gene. This CDR3 region has 19 residues. CDR3 nucleotides: TGTGCCAGCAGCCAAGATAGCGGGAGGGCCACGGGAAGGGGGAATGAGCAGTTCTTC. It yields the protein CASSQDSGRATGRGNEQFF.

V is TRBV15 and J is TRBJ1-6; D is uncertain. The V end was cut by 0 bases, the J end by 5 bases, with 5 bases between. From germline, CDR1 is LNHNV and CDR2 YYDKDF (reference sequence). This CDR3 spans 14 amino acids. As DNA, the CDR3 is TGTGCCACCAGCAGAGAACTGGATAATTCACCCCTCCACTTT. Translation gives CATSRELDNSPLHF. The variable domain in full, with the rest retrieved from reference TRBV15 and TRBJ1-6, is DAMVIQNPRYQVTQFGKPVTLSCSQTLNHNVMYWYQQKSSQAPKLLFHYYDKDFNNEADTPDNFQSRRPNTSFCFLDIRSPGLGDTAMYLCATSRELDNSPLHFGNGTRLTVT.

This clone has just one count. V and J are TRBV5-1 and TRBJ2-1; the D gene is possibly TRBD2 (6 bases). V was pared by 3 bases and J by 10 bases, with 11 bases between. There are 12 residues in the CDR3. Germline lookup yields CDR1 SGHRS and CDR2 YFSETQ. The CDR3 DNA reads as TGCGCCAGCAGCTCCTCCGGGAGCGAGCAGTTCTTC. It encodes CASSSSGSEQFF.

The chain is built from TRBV5-6 and TRBJ1-4; 7 bases fit TRBD1. Germline V gives CDR1 SGHDT, CDR2 YYEEEE. CDR3 size: 15 residues. Losses at the gene ends were 0 bases for V and 5 bases for J; bases not matched to a gene: 4. CDR3 residues: CASSLGPGGNEKLFF. The CDR3 region has the DNA TGTGCCAGCAGCTTGGGCCCAGGGGGGAATGAAAAACTGTTTTTT. Based on the CDR3 plus reference TRBV5-6 and TRBJ1-4, the full variable domain is DAGVTQSPTHLIKTRGQQVTLRCSPKSGHDTVSWYQQALGQGPQFIFQYYEEEERQRGNFPDRFSGHQFPNYSSELNVNALLLGDSALYLCASSLGPGGNEKLFFGSGTQLSVL.

The chain uses TRBV10-3 and TRBJ2-7, with 9 bases lining up with TRBD1. CDR1 and CDR2 from the germline V gene are ENHRY and SYGVKD. CDR3 size: 15 residues. Trimming took 2 bases from V and 6 from J; bases not matched to a gene: 8. Written as DNA, the CDR3 is TGTGCCATCAGTGAGAGGAGGGACAGGGCTGGCGAGCAGTACTTC. It encodes CAISERRDRAGEQYF.

The chain uses TRBV28 and TRBJ1-2, with TRBD1 matching 10 bases. The CDR3 is made up of 13 amino acids. Germline lookup yields CDR1 MDHEN and CDR2 SYDVKM. V lost 3 bases and J lost 10; bases outside the gene matches: 5. The chain's CDR3 is CASSFSGTGAYTF. CDR3 DNA: TGTGCCAGCAGTTTTAGCGGGACAGGGGCCTACACCTTC.

The V and J genes are TRBV6-6 and TRBJ2-2; TRBD1 aligns across 9 bases. This CDR3 spans 15 amino acids. Losses at the gene ends were 6 bases for V and 3 bases for J; bases not matched to a gene: 5. CDR1 is MNHNY and CDR2 is SVGAGI in the germline V gene (reference sequence). The CDR3 sequence: CASRTGQGYTGELFF. The CDR3 DNA is TGTGCCAGCAGGACGGGACAGGGCTACACCGGGGAGCTGTTTTTT.

V gene TRBV2 combines with J gene TRBJ1-2; D gene unclear. This CDR3 region has 17 residues. The germline V gene has CDR1 SNHLY and CDR2 FYNNEI. Trimming took off 0 bases at V and 4 bases at J, with 18 bases between the two ends. CDR3 DNA sequence: TGTGCCAGCAGTGAAGCGCTTGGGGAGGGTAAAGGCTATGGCTACACCTTC. Protein product: CASSEALGEGKGYGYTF.

V gene TRBV28 combines with J gene TRBJ1-6, with TRBD1 identical over 8 bases. The CDR3 extends over 14 amino acids. The germline CDR1 and CDR2 sequences are MDHEN and SYDVKM. The junction had 3 bases not matched to a gene; V was cut back by 6 bases and J by 5 bases. This CDR3 reads CASRTQGDNSPLHF. In DNA, the CDR3 is TGTGCCAGCAGAACACAGGGGGATAATTCACCCCTCCACTTT. Based on the CDR3 plus reference TRBV28 and TRBJ1-6, the full variable domain is DVKVTQSSRYLVKRTGEKVFLECVQDMDHENMFWYRQDPGLGLRLIYFSYDVKMKEKGDIPEGYSVSREKKERFSLILESASTNQTSMYLCASRTQGDNSPLHFGNGTRLTVT.

The rearrangement links TRBV10-3 to TRBJ2-5, with D unclear. The germline V gene has CDR1 ENHRY and CDR2 SYGVKD. The CDR3 extends over 12 amino acids. The ends were cut back, 4 bases at V and 1 base at J, with 4 bases in the middle. Here the CDR3 reads CAISGGQETQYF. The DNA for the CDR3 is TGTGCCATCAGTGGCGGCCAAGAGACCCAGTACTTC.

The chain joins TRBV6-6 to TRBJ1-2, with TRBD1 identical over 8 bases. Germline V lookup: CDR1 MNHNY, CDR2 SVGAGI (reference sequence). J lost 11 bases, V lost 0 bases, and 5 bases had no gene match. The CDR3 contains 13 residues. The chain's CDR3 is CASSYSPGQVYTF. The CDR3, as DNA: TGTGCCAGCAGTTACTCGCCGGGACAGGTTTACACCTTC.

The gene calls are TRBV13 and TRBJ1-2; D might be TRBD1 (6 bases). The CDR3 extends over 14 amino acids. Per the germline V gene, CDR1 is PRHDT and CDR2 is FYEKMQ (reference sequence). V dropped 1 base and J dropped 6 bases, with 12 bases sitting between them. The CDR3 spells CASSLEQGWDGYTF. The CDR3 coding sequence is TGTGCCAGCAGCTTAGAACAGGGATGGGATGGCTACACCTTC.

The V gene is TRBV30, the J gene TRBJ1-3; D is perhaps TRBD1 (5 bases). Germline V gene lookup returns CDR1 GTSNPN and CDR2 SVGIG (reference sequence). The CDR3 is 16 amino acids. V lost 1 base and J 0 bases, leaving 13 bases between the germline ends. CDR3 region: CAWSGGGLSSGNTIYF. DNA of the CDR3: TGTGCCTGGAGTGGTGGGGGACTTAGCTCTGGAAACACCATATATTTT.

This clone appeared a single time. The genes are TRBV9 and TRBJ2-5; D is possibly TRBD1 (6 bases). Germline V lookup: CDR1 SGDLS, CDR2 YYNGEE. Deletions cut 0 bases from V and 5 bases from J, with 11 bases between. The CDR3 sequence is 14 residues long. CDR3 DNA: TGTGCCAGCAGCGTAGCTACAGGGATGGAGACCCAGTACTTC. It encodes CASSVATGMETQYF.

The V and J genes are TRBV6-1 and TRBJ2-6; maybe TRBD2 (5 bases). V was cut by 2 bases and J by 8 bases, with 13 bases left in between. Germline CDR1 is MNHNS and CDR2 is SASEGT. The length of the CDR3 is 15 residues. CDR3 sequence: CASSENPAGTNVLTF. The DNA for the CDR3 is TGTGCCAGCAGTGAAAACCCGGCCGGGACCAACGTCCTGACTTTC.

This rearrangement joins TRBV6-5 to TRBJ1-1; D is unresolved. V shed 6 bases and J shed 0 bases, with 8 bases lying between them. The germline V gene has CDR1 MNHEY and CDR2 SVGAGI. The CDR3 runs to 13 residues. The CDR3: CASRAGVNTEAFF. The CDR3 DNA sequence: TGTGCCAGCAGGGCGGGTGTGAACACTGAAGCTTTCTTT.

In its sample, this clone was seen a few times. The genes are TRBV6-5 and TRBJ2-1; 12 bases align to TRBD2. CDR1 is MNHEY and CDR2 is SVGAGI in the germline V gene. V lost 10 bases, J lost 0 bases, and 1 base stayed unmatched. The CDR3 length is 14 residues. The CDR3 region has the DNA TGTGCCACTAGCGGGAGGGCCTCCTACAATGAGCAGTTCTTC. Encoded protein: CATSGRASYNEQFF.

The rearrangement uses TRBV11-1 and TRBJ1-1, with 7 nucleotides matching TRBD1. This CDR3 spans 15 amino acids. Germline values: CDR1 SGHAT, CDR2 FQDESV (reference sequence). V gave up 7 bases and J gave up 6 bases; unmatched junction bases: 14. CDR3 sequence: CASKSNLRGVAEAFF. The DNA of the CDR3 is TGTGCCAGCAAATCAAATCTCAGGGGGGTCGCTGAAGCTTTCTTT.

This clone was seen more than once but under ten times. V is TRBV29-1 and J is TRBJ2-5; 11 positions match TRBD1. With 4 bases clipped from V and 2 bases from J, the junction kept 3 bases outside the gene matches. CDR1 SQVTM and CDR2 ANQGSEA come from the germline V gene. This CDR3 has 14 residues. The CDR3 coding sequence is TGCAGCGTTGTGGGACAGGGGGATCAAGAGACCCAGTACTTC. Translated: CSVVGQGDQETQYF.

The chain is built from TRBV28 and TRBJ2-3; 10 positions agree with TRBD2. Trimming removed 6 bases from V and 6 bases from J; junction bases left unmatched: 12. Germline-derived CDR1 and CDR2 are MDHEN and SYDVKM. The CDR3 sequence is 16 residues long. The CDR3 spells CASRPQASGSFDTQYF. In DNA, the CDR3 is TGTGCCAGCAGGCCTCAAGCTAGCGGGAGTTTTGATACGCAGTATTTT.

This chain uses TRBV5-4 with TRBJ2-7; D possibly corresponds to TRBD2 (6 bases). The CDR3 runs 14 residues. V lost 3 bases and J 2 bases, leaving 12 bases between the germline ends. Germline V gene data show CDR1 as SGHNT and CDR2 as YYREEE (reference sequence). CDR3 loop: CASSWDGRAYEQYF. The CDR3 DNA reads as TGTGCCAGCAGCTGGGACGGGAGAGCCTACGAGCAGTACTTC. Variable domain in full (rest from reference TRBV5-4 and TRBJ2-7): ETGVTQSPTHLIKTRGQQVTLRCSSQSGHNTVSWYQQALGQGPQFIFQYYREEENGRGNFPPRFSGLQFPNYSSELNVNALELDDSALYLCASSWDGRAYEQYFGPGTRLTVT.

The gene calls are TRBV2 and TRBJ2-5; D is possibly TRBD2 (6 bases). The CDR3 contains 15 residues. The V and J ends lost 6 bases and 1 base respectively, with 15 bases between them. Germline V CDR1 and CDR2: SNHLY, FYNNEI. The CDR3 sequence is CASRGGGGGQETQYF. The CDR3 nucleotides are TGTGCCAGCAGGGGGGGTGGGGGTGGCCAAGAGACCCAGTACTTC.

This chain joins TRBV25-1 and TRBJ2-2, with D unresolved. The CDR3 length is 12 residues. The germline V and J ends were trimmed by 8 bases and 3 bases, with 7 bases remaining between them. Germline CDR1 and CDR2: MGHDK and SYGVNS. The CDR3 region is CASRGYTGELFF. The DNA of the CDR3 is TGTGCCAGCCGAGGCTACACCGGGGAGCTGTTTTTT.

The chain uses TRBV28 and TRBJ2-7; 12 bases agree with TRBD1. Losses at the gene ends were 6 bases for V and 4 bases for J; bases not matched to a gene: 1. The germline V gene has CDR1 MDHEN and CDR2 SYDVKM. The CDR3 is 13 amino acids. CDR3 DNA: TGTGCCAGCAGGGGACAGGGGGCGTACGAGCAGTACTTC. It specifies CASRGQGAYEQYF.

The V and J genes are TRBV5-4 and TRBJ2-5; tentatively, D is TRBD2 (5 bases). The J call may be in error: the DNA end matches TRBJ2-7 better. Looked up from germline, CDR1 is SGHNT and CDR2 is YYREEE (reference sequence). The CDR3 is 15 residues long. CDR3 protein: CASSSPGGESYEQYF. The CDR3 nucleotides are TGTGCCAGCAGTTCCCCCGGTGGGGAGTCCTACGAGCAGTACTTC.

Only a few counts were recorded for this clone. The V and J genes are TRBV5-6 and TRBJ2-3, with D unresolved. Per the germline V gene, CDR1 is SGHDT and CDR2 is YYEEEE. The CDR3 runs to 15 residues. The V gene lost 4 bases and the J gene lost 4 bases, with 16 bases spanning the gap. CDR3: CASSPWYWSADTQYF. CDR3 DNA sequence: TGTGCCAGCAGCCCTTGGTACTGGTCGGCAGATACGCAGTATTTT.

This clone appeared a few times. The V gene is TRBV4-1, the J gene TRBJ1-1, with 10 nucleotides matching TRBD1. CDR3 length equals 12 residues. The germline gives CDR1 MGHRA, CDR2 YSYEKL. J was trimmed by 4 bases and V by 8 bases; bases with no gene match: 1. The CDR3 nucleotides read TGCGCCAGCGGGACAGGGGTCACTGAAGCTTTCTTT. Amino acids: CASGTGVTEAFF.

The chain employs TRBV28 and TRBJ2-1; possible D gene TRBD1, 5 bases. Germline V gene data show CDR1 as MDHEN and CDR2 as SYDVKM. The V gene lost 6 bases and the J gene lost 5 bases, with 26 bases spanning the gap. This CDR3 is 18 amino acids long. The CDR3 reads CASSPAAFRSKGNNEQFF. CDR3 DNA sequence: TGTGCCAGCAGCCCCGCGGCATTCAGGAGCAAGGGGAACAATGAGCAGTTCTTC.

V is TRBV7-9 and J is TRBJ1-4; D is uncertain. Trimming pared 5 bases from V and 0 bases from J, leaving 13 bases between. This CDR3 region has 16 residues. The germline V gene encodes CDR1 SEHNR and CDR2 FQNEAQ (reference sequence). For the CDR3, the DNA is TGTGCCAGCAGCCGCTACCTCGTTGCAACTAATGAAAAACTGTTTTTT. Protein: CASSRYLVATNEKLFF.

This clone came up once. The chain employs TRBV5-4 and TRBJ1-3, with D possibly matching TRBD1 (5 bases). The V end lost 0 bases, the J end lost 1 base, and 11 bases lay between the germline ends. This CDR3 region has 16 residues. Germline V gene lookup returns CDR1 SGHNT and CDR2 YYREEE (reference sequence). In nucleotides, the CDR3 is TGTGCCAGCAGCTTGGCCGGAGGGGCTTCTGGAAACACCATATATTTT. Its protein product is CASSLAGGASGNTIYF.

The chain is built from TRBV5-8 and TRBJ1-1, with D hard to call. Trimming stripped 5 bases from V and 0 bases from J, with 17 bases between. The CDR3 has 16 residues. From germline, CDR1 is SGHTS and CDR2 YDEGEE. CDR3 residues: CASRHRARGLNTEAFF. In DNA form, the CDR3 reads TGTGCCAGCAGACATCGTGCTAGAGGGTTGAACACTGAAGCTTTCTTT.